The 10 T cell receptor beta chains listed next were all sequenced from one sample in a study of tissue T cells after allogeneic stem cell transplantation. Assay: immunoSEQ multiplex PCR; the TCRdb copy retains only in-frame clones and omits some. The sample gives about 26,000 clones, roughly nine tenths of which show up once; 2% to 2.5% is in the top ten. The starting material was blood, obtained before transplantation. The origin of the receptors is a male donor aged 60 or over who later had graft-versus-host disease after an allogeneic stem cell transplant.

The genes are TRBV5-1 and TRBJ2-3; 9 nucleotides agree with TRBD2. The CDR3 runs to 15 residues. V shed 4 bases and J 3 bases; nucleotides not matched to a gene: 6. The germline CDR1 and CDR2 sequences are SGHRS and YFSETQ. CDR3 amino acids: CASSLPSGATDTQYF. CDR3 DNA sequence: TGCGCCAGCAGCCTTCCTAGCGGGGCTACAGATACGCAGTATTTT.

This rearrangement joins TRBV4-1 to TRBJ2-7; D might be TRBD1 or TRBD2, each matching 5 bases. The germline V and J ends were trimmed by 4 bases and 10 bases, with 17 bases remaining between them. The V gene's germline CDR1 is MGHRA and CDR2 YSYEKL. The CDR3 sequence is 13 residues long. The CDR3 DNA sequence: TGCGCCAGCAGCCTGGACCCTGGGGCGGGTCAGTACTTC. Translation: CASSLDPGAGQYF.

This rearrangement joins TRBV7-9 to TRBJ2-7, with TRBD1 identical over 7 bases. The length of the CDR3 is 15 residues. V gave up 0 bases and J gave up 1 base; unmatched junction bases: 3. Germline values: CDR1 SEHNR, CDR2 FQNEAQ (reference sequence). The CDR3 here is CASSLAQGVSYEQYF. For the CDR3, the DNA is TGTGCCAGCAGCTTAGCCCAGGGGGTATCCTACGAGCAGTACTTC.

The chain links TRBV5-1 to TRBJ1-1; the D gene is possibly TRBD1 (6 bases). CDR3 size: 13 residues. V shed 3 bases and J shed 8 bases, with 14 bases lying between them. The germline CDR1 and CDR2 sequences are SGHRS and YFSETQ. CDR3 nucleotide sequence: TGCGCCAGCAGCTCGGGGGCTCGATCGGAAGCTTTCTTT. Its protein product is CASSSGARSEAFF.

The chain recombines TRBV6-5 with TRBJ2-1; TRBD2 aligns across 10 bases. Germline V lookup: CDR1 MNHEY, CDR2 SVGAGI. V shed 7 bases and J 3 bases; nucleotides not matched to a gene: 6. The CDR3 spans 15 residues. The CDR3: CASIQLAGRYNEQFF. In nucleotides, the CDR3 is TGTGCCAGCATTCAACTAGCGGGGCGCTACAATGAGCAGTTCTTC.

This clone was seen a single time. The V and J genes are TRBV5-1 and TRBJ1-4, with 7 bases aligning to TRBD1. The CDR3 contains 17 residues. V trimming: 0 bases; J trimming: 7 bases; junction bases outside the gene matches: 12. Germline values: CDR1 SGHRS, CDR2 YFSETQ. In nucleotides, the CDR3 is TGCGCCAGCAGCTTGGCCTTTGGGGAGACAGGGTCTGAAAAACTGTTTTTT. It yields the protein CASSLAFGETGSEKLFF.

The chain couples TRBV5-1 to TRBJ2-7, with TRBD1 matching 7 bases. Germline CDR1 reads SGHRS; CDR2 reads YFSETQ. This CDR3 contains 16 residues. After removal of 4 bases from V and 3 bases from J, the junction contained 13 bases not matched to a gene. CDR3 nucleotides: TGCGCCAGCAGCCCGGGACAGCCGGTTGACGGCTACGAGCAGTACTTC. Translated, it gives CASSPGQPVDGYEQYF.

The chain is built from TRBV11-2 and TRBJ2-5; 8 bases match TRBD1. The CDR3 runs to 13 residues. V dropped 10 bases and J dropped 4; count of bases not matched to a gene: 8. Germline V gene lookup returns CDR1 SGHAT and CDR2 FQNNGV. The CDR3 spells CATSGGIGETQYF. For the CDR3, the DNA is TGTGCCACCTCAGGGGGCATCGGAGAGACCCAGTACTTC.

The count of this clone is one. V and J are TRBV2 and TRBJ1-2; no firm D call. The CDR3 is 15 residues long. The ends were cut back, 2 bases at V and 4 bases at J, with 14 bases in the middle. Germline V gene data show CDR1 as SNHLY and CDR2 as FYNNEI. CDR3 sequence: CASSERGRTSYGYTF. DNA of the CDR3: TGTGCCAGCAGTGAACGGGGAAGAACTAGCTATGGCTACACCTTC.

The chain employs TRBV2 and TRBJ1-4, with 9 positions matching TRBD1. Germline loops: CDR1 SNHLY, CDR2 FYNNEI. V was clipped by 7 bases and J by 8 bases; unmatched bases: 14. This CDR3 region has 16 residues. In nucleotides, the CDR3 is TGTGCCAGCAAGCCGCCGGGGGACAGGGTAGGGGAAAAACTGTTTTTT. Translation: CASKPPGDRVGEKLFF.